Presented here are 9 T cell receptor beta chains from one specimen sequenced in a study of blood T cell repertoires in COVID-19. The assay was immunoSEQ multiplex PCR, and TCRdb's table has in-frame clones only and misses some. In the table there are under 80,000 clones, 80% to 95% of which are singletons. The sample comprised peripheral blood. These receptors were obtained from a human donor in a cohort sampled during active COVID-19.

The CDR3 nucleotides are TGTGCCAGCGGCCGAAGTTACAATGAGCAGTTCTTC. Protein product: CASGRSYNEQFF. The rearrangement links TRBV6-5 to TRBJ2-1; D gene uncertain. The CDR3 covers 12 residues. The germline V and J ends were trimmed by 8 bases and 4 bases, with 9 bases remaining between them. CDR1 and CDR2 (germline): MNHEY, SVGAGI.

V is TRBV10-3 and J is TRBJ2-7, with 8 bases identical to TRBD2. This CDR3 region has 16 residues. Trimming removed 2 bases from V and 4 bases from J; junction bases left unmatched: 10. Per the germline V gene, CDR1 is ENHRY and CDR2 is SYGVKD. CDR3 DNA sequence: TGTGCCATCAGTGAGACCCGGACTAGCAGAAGGTACGAGCAGTACTTC. It translates to CAISETRTSRRYEQYF.

The chain joins TRBV5-1 to TRBJ1-1; D gene unclear. Germline assignment: CDR1 SGHRS and CDR2 YFSETQ. V lost 6 bases, J lost 1 base, and 10 bases lay in between. The CDR3 loop spans 13 amino acids. The CDR3 reads CASKNSGNTEAFF. In DNA, the CDR3 is TGCGCCAGCAAAAATTCAGGGAACACTGAAGCTTTCTTT. Based on the CDR3 plus reference TRBV5-1 and TRBJ1-1, the full variable domain is KAGVTQTPRYLIKTRGQQVTLSCSPISGHRSVSWYQQTPGQGLQFLFEYFSETQRNKGNFPGRFSGRQFSNSRSEMNVSTLELGDSALYLCASKNSGNTEAFFGQGTRLTVV.

The rearrangement uses TRBV11-2 and TRBJ2-5, with D hard to call. Deletions cut 1 base from V and 0 bases from J, with 18 bases between. Germline CDR1 is SGHAT and CDR2 is FQNNGV. This CDR3 is 18 amino acids long. This CDR3 is CASSLGHNSFRYQETQYF. The CDR3 DNA follows: TGTGCCAGCAGCTTAGGCCATAACAGTTTTCGGTACCAAGAGACCCAGTACTTC. Looking up the rest from reference TRBV11-2 and TRBJ2-5 gives the full variable domain: EAGVAQSPRYKIIEKRQSVAFWCNPISGHATLYWYQQILGQGPKLLIQFQNNGVVDDSQLPKDRFSAERLKGVDSTLKIQPAKLEDSAVYLCASSLGHNSFRYQETQYFGPGTRLLVL.

This clone was detected a few times. The chain links TRBV30 to TRBJ1-3, with 9 positions matching TRBD1. CDR1 is GTSNPN, CDR2 SVGIG, per germline (reference sequence). J lost 4 bases, V lost 1 base, and 14 bases had no gene match. The CDR3 loop spans 18 amino acids. CDR3 bases: TGTGCCTGGAGTGCGCCCGGGACAGGGTTTTCTACGGGAAACACCATATATTTT. Translation: CAWSAPGTGFSTGNTIYF.

This clone was seen a handful of times. V usage is TRBV7-8 and J usage is TRBJ2-1, with TRBD2 matching 10 bases. V dropped 1 base and J dropped 6; count of bases not matched to a gene: 18. The CDR3 covers 20 residues. Germline CDR1 and CDR2: SGHVS and FQNEAQ. Here the CDR3 reads CASSLGPGLAPPGATNEQFF. CDR3 in DNA: TGTGCCAGCAGCTTAGGGCCGGGACTAGCGCCTCCGGGGGCCACCAATGAGCAGTTCTTC. Variable domain in full (rest from reference TRBV7-8 and TRBJ2-1): GAGVSQSPRYKVAKRGQDVALRCDPISGHVSLFWYQQALGQGPEFLTYFQNEAQLDKSGLPSDRFFAERPEGSVSTLKIQRTQQEDSAVYLCASSLGPGLAPPGATNEQFFGPGTRLTVL.

The chain combines TRBV12-3 or TRBV12-4 with TRBJ1-3, with a weak D call TRBD1 (6 bases). Trimming cost V 6 bases and J 1 base, with 7 bases left between them. The CDR3 runs to 13 residues. CDR3 amino acids: CASRGQSGNTIYF. The CDR3 DNA is TGTGCCAGCAGAGGACAGTCTGGAAACACCATATATTTT.

V is TRBV19 and J is TRBJ2-7, with TRBD2 as a possible D gene (6 bases). In germline, CDR1 is LNHDA, CDR2 SQIVND (reference sequence). The CDR3 is 15 residues long. With 1 base removed from V and 2 bases from J, the gap between germline ends came to 12 bases. The CDR3 DNA follows: TGTGCCAGTAGTATAGGGGGGACTCGGACCTACGAGCAGTACTTC. As protein: CASSIGGTRTYEQYF.

This clone appeared once. The rearrangement links TRBV6-5 to TRBJ1-2, with D unclear. Between the trimmed V and J ends, which lost 4 bases and 4 bases, there was a span of 10 bases. CDR1 MNHEY and CDR2 SVGAGI come from the germline V gene. The CDR3 length is 13 residues. CDR3 protein: CASSSVVGYGYTF. DNA of the CDR3: TGTGCCAGCAGTTCGGTGGTTGGCTATGGCTACACCTTC.